These 23 T cell receptor beta chains were all obtained from the same sample, sequenced in a study of blood T cell repertoires in COVID-19. The table came from immunoSEQ multiplex PCR; TCRdb's copy has only in-frame clones and leaves some out. The top ten hold 0.95% to 1.5% of the sample, which has some 370,000 clones, 89% seen once. What was sequenced was peripheral blood. Every receptor here comes from a man in his forties with acute or convalescent COVID-19.

The count of this clone is one. DNA of the CDR3: TGCGCCAGCAGCCCGGGACAGGGGGCGGACACTGAAGCTTTCTTT. Translation gives CASSPGQGADTEAFF. The genes are TRBV4-3 and TRBJ1-1, with 12 bases that match TRBD1. CDR3 length: 15 residues. Trimming removed 4 bases from V and 3 bases from J; junction bases left unmatched: 3. The germline gives CDR1 LGHNA, CDR2 YSLEER.

The V gene is TRBV3-1 (or the pseudogene TRBV3-2), the J gene TRBJ2-3; 9 nucleotides line up with TRBD2. Germline V gene lookup returns CDR1 LGHDT and CDR2 YNNKEL (reference sequence). V lost 0 bases, J lost 2 bases, and 9 bases stayed unmatched. CDR3 length equals 18 residues. The CDR3 DNA follows: TGTGCCAGCAGCCAAGATCAAACTAGCGGGCTGATCACAGATACGCAGTATTTT. This translates into CASSQDQTSGLITDTQYF.

V gene TRBV18 combines with J gene TRBJ1-4; tentatively, D is TRBD1 (5 bases). V was clipped by 1 base and J by 5 bases, with 14 bases between them. CDR1 and CDR2 from the germline V gene are KGHSH and LQKENI. This CDR3 region has 16 residues. The CDR3 region has the DNA TGTGCCAGCTCACCACGAAGGCGACAGCAGAATGAAAAACTGTTTTTT. Amino acid sequence: CASSPRRRQQNEKLFF.

V gene TRBV6-6 combines with J gene TRBJ1-1, with 12 nucleotides matching TRBD1. From germline, CDR1 is MNHNY and CDR2 SVGAGI (reference sequence). The junction had 9 bases not matched to a gene; V was cut back by 6 bases and J by 4 bases. CDR3 length equals 16 residues. The CDR3 protein is CASRLGQGARSTEAFF. The DNA for the CDR3 is TGTGCCAGCAGGTTGGGACAGGGGGCGCGAAGCACTGAAGCTTTCTTT.

The chain carries TRBV11-2 and TRBJ2-7; weak D call: TRBD2 (5 bases). Trimming took off 3 bases at V and 5 bases at J, with 17 bases between the two ends. CDR1 SGHAT and CDR2 FQNNGV come from the germline V gene. The CDR3 extends over 15 amino acids. The CDR3 loop is CASSFQTRGMDEQYF. The CDR3 nucleotides are TGTGCCAGCAGCTTCCAAACCCGGGGAATGGACGAGCAGTACTTC.

This chain's CDR3 is CASSYRGSSYEQYF. The CDR3 region has the DNA TGTGCCAGCAGTTACCGGGGGAGCTCCTACGAGCAGTACTTC. This chain connects TRBV6-5 to TRBJ2-7; the D gene is possibly TRBD2 (6 bases). This CDR3 is 14 amino acids long. CDR1 is MNHEY, CDR2 SVGAGI, per germline. The ends were cut back, 2 bases at V and 0 bases at J, with 8 bases in the middle.

This clone was found once. The chain joins TRBV27 to TRBJ2-1; weak D call: TRBD1 (6 bases). The CDR3 is 14 residues long. V was clipped by 6 bases and J by 7 bases, with 16 bases between them. The germline V gene encodes CDR1 MNHEY and CDR2 SMNVEV (reference sequence). Written as DNA, the CDR3 is TGTGCCAGCAGGCCTACAGGGCCGGGGAATGAGCAGTTCTTC. Its protein product is CASRPTGPGNEQFF.

CDR3 coding DNA: TGTGCCAGCAGCCAAACTAGCGGGGGGGCTCGCACAGATACGCAGTATTTT. Encoded protein: CASSQTSGGARTDTQYF. V and J are TRBV7-8 and TRBJ2-3; 13 bases are shared with TRBD2. Unmatched junction bases numbered 6, after V lost 5 bases and J lost 1 base. Germline values: CDR1 SGHVS, CDR2 FQNEAQ. The CDR3 totals 17 residues.

This clone was seen only a few times. This sequence joins TRBV19 and TRBJ1-6, with TRBD1 matching 9 bases. Losses at the gene ends were 4 bases for V and 10 bases for J; bases not matched to a gene: 11. Looked up from germline, CDR1 is LNHDA and CDR2 is SQIVND (reference sequence). This CDR3 comprises 16 residues. The CDR3 sequence: CASSTFSTGGISPLHF. As DNA, the CDR3 is TGTGCCAGTAGTACTTTCTCGACAGGGGGAATCTCACCCCTCCACTTT.

J is TRBJ2-1 and V is TRBV5-1; the match to TRBD1 covers 7 bases. Germline CDR1 reads SGHRS; CDR2 reads YFSETQ. V lost 4 bases to trimming and J lost 6 bases; unmatched junction nucleotides: 10. The CDR3 contains 15 residues. The CDR3 reads CASSLRQGLGNEQFF. CDR3 coding DNA: TGCGCCAGCAGCCTCCGACAGGGTCTGGGCAATGAGCAGTTCTTC.

This chain uses TRBV5-6 with TRBJ2-5; D not certain. Trimming took 5 bases from V and 4 from J, leaving 12 bases between them. Germline lookup yields CDR1 SGHDT and CDR2 YYEEEE. CDR3 length equals 13 residues. CDR3 DNA: TGTGCCAGCAGTTCCTGGCCTTCAGAGACCCAGTACTTC. Protein product: CASSSWPSETQYF.

The chain uses TRBV24-1 and TRBJ1-2, with D maybe TRBD1 (6 bases). V was cut by 4 bases and J by 6 bases, with 11 bases left in between. The CDR3 spans 13 residues. Per the germline V gene, CDR1 is KGHDR and CDR2 is SFDVKD. The CDR3 region is CATSDSNRDGYTF. CDR3 nucleotide sequence: TGTGCCACCAGTGACTCCAACAGGGATGGCTACACCTTC.

In this sample, this clone turned up once. The gene calls are TRBV5-1 and TRBJ1-2; 9 positions match TRBD1. The V gene's germline CDR1 is SGHRS and CDR2 YFSETQ. The CDR3 contains 16 residues. Trimming cost V 3 bases and J 4 bases; bases outside gene matches: 10. This chain's CDR3 is CASSYETGQGFYGYTF. Here the CDR3 DNA reads TGCGCCAGCAGCTACGAGACGGGACAGGGTTTCTATGGCTACACCTTC.

The V gene is TRBV3-1 (or the pseudogene TRBV3-2), the J gene TRBJ2-3, with D tentatively TRBD1 (6 bases). V gave up 4 bases and J gave up 3 bases, with 17 bases separating them. This CDR3 comprises 16 residues. Looked up from germline, CDR1 is LGHDT and CDR2 is YNNKEL (reference sequence). CDR3 DNA sequence: TGTGCCAGCAGCCTGTTTCAGGGGACGAATACAGATACGCAGTATTTT. Its protein product is CASSLFQGTNTDTQYF.

On this clone itself: The same CDR3 can be traced to other DNA sequences in this sample. V and J are TRBV4-1 and TRBJ2-2; maybe TRBD2 (6 bases). Looked up from germline, CDR1 is MGHRA and CDR2 is YSYEKL. The CDR3 runs to 14 residues. V was shortened by 2 bases and J by 6 bases, with 10 bases between the two germline ends. The CDR3 here is CASSQTPGAGELFF. In nucleotides, the CDR3 is TGCGCCAGCAGCCAAACACCGGGAGCCGGGGAGCTGTTTTTT.

The chain links TRBV25-1 to TRBJ2-1, with 11 bases identical to TRBD2. J gave up 0 bases and V 2 bases, and 0 bases lay outside the gene matches. Germline CDR1 MGHDK, CDR2 SYGVNS. The CDR3 consists of 16 residues. The CDR3 coding sequence is TGTGCCAGCAGTGAAACTAGCGGGAGCTCCTACAATGAGCAGTTCTTC. It encodes CASSETSGSSYNEQFF.

This chain connects TRBV29-1 to TRBJ1-2; D might be TRBD1 (6 bases). CDR1 is SQVTM and CDR2 is ANQGSEA in the germline V gene. The germline V and J ends were trimmed by 6 bases and 5 bases, with 22 bases remaining between them. This CDR3 spans 15 amino acids. The CDR3 region is CSVELRDNKGYGYTF. As DNA, the CDR3 is TGCAGCGTCGAACTAAGGGACAATAAAGGGTATGGCTACACCTTC. The variable domain in full, completed from reference TRBV29-1 and TRBJ1-2, reads SAVISQKPSRDICQRGTSLTIQCQVDSQVTMMFWYRQQPGQSLTLIATANQGSEATYESGFVIDKFPISRPNLTFSTLTVSNMSPEDSSIYLCSVELRDNKGYGYTFGSGTRLTVV.

This sequence joins TRBV4-1 and TRBJ2-5; TRBD2 aligns across 8 bases. Trimming removed 0 bases from V and 5 bases from J; junction bases left unmatched: 8. This CDR3 has 16 amino acids. CDR1 is MGHRA, CDR2 YSYEKL, per germline. The CDR3 region is CASSQEPGGGIETQYF. The CDR3, as DNA: TGCGCCAGCAGCCAAGAACCCGGGGGGGGGATCGAGACCCAGTACTTC.

This rearrangement joins TRBV27 to TRBJ2-5; 9 bases match TRBD1. V shed 6 bases, J shed 2 bases, and the junction held 7 bases outside the gene matches. Germline values: CDR1 MNHEY, CDR2 SMNVEV (reference sequence). This CDR3 is built from 15 residues. CDR3 protein: CASSRDRVGQETQYF. CDR3 in DNA: TGTGCCAGCAGCCGGGACAGGGTCGGACAAGAGACCCAGTACTTC.

The table lists this clone with a count of one. The rearrangement links TRBV10-3 to TRBJ1-2; 9 positions agree with TRBD1. V dropped 7 bases and J dropped 7; count of bases not matched to a gene: 13. The CDR3 sequence is 15 residues long. Germline CDR1 reads ENHRY; CDR2 reads SYGVKD. The CDR3 DNA sequence: TGTGCCATCAAAAATTCGGGACAGGGCTGGTCTGGCTACACCTTC. This translates into CAIKNSGQGWSGYTF.

V gene TRBV6-2 or TRBV6-3 combines with J gene TRBJ2-1; tentative D call: TRBD2 (6 bases). Between the trimmed V and J ends, which lost 5 bases and 0 bases, there was a span of 17 bases. This CDR3 spans 17 amino acids. The germline V gene has CDR1 MNHEY and CDR2 SVGEGT. This CDR3 reads CASSREAVLSSYNEQFF. The CDR3 bases are TGTGCCAGCAGTAGGGAGGCAGTACTCAGCTCCTACAATGAGCAGTTCTTC.

This chain joins TRBV5-1 and TRBJ2-5; weak D call: TRBD2 (6 bases). Germline-derived CDR1 and CDR2 are SGHRS and YFSETQ. Trimming removed 4 bases from V and 1 base from J, with 17 bases in between. The CDR3 runs 16 residues. The CDR3 nucleotides read TGCGCCAGCAGCGCCCCGGAGGAGGGGATCCAAGAGACCCAGTACTTC. It is translated as CASSAPEEGIQETQYF. The full variable domain, rest sourced from reference TRBV5-1 and TRBJ2-5, is KAGVTQTPRYLIKTRGQQVTLSCSPISGHRSVSWYQQTPGQGLQFLFEYFSETQRNKGNFPGRFSGRQFSNSRSEMNVSTLELGDSALYLCASSAPEEGIQETQYFGPGTRLLVL.

A single count supports this clone. The chain carries TRBV7-2 and TRBJ2-1, with 7 positions matching TRBD2. Germline values: CDR1 SGHTA, CDR2 FQGNSA. The CDR3 sequence is 14 residues long. V dropped 0 bases and J dropped 6; count of bases not matched to a gene: 2. The CDR3 nucleotides are TGTGCCAGCAGCTTAGCACTAGCGCGCAATGAGCAGTTCTTC. Encoded protein: CASSLALARNEQFF.